One and the same sample provided the 19 T cell receptor beta chains below, sequenced in a study of response to subunit inactivated influenza vaccine. TCRdb re-called the RT-PCR reads through MiXCR, storing one row per CDR3 protein. The sample contains about 780,000 distinct CDR3 sequences, around 20% of which appear only once. The sequencing used PBMCs from blood, collected roughly 5 days after vaccination. All receptors come from a man in his fifties who received an inactivated influenza vaccine.

This clonotype was seen a handful of times. The chain recombines TRBV10-2 with TRBJ2-1, with unresolved D. Germline values: CDR1 WSHSY, CDR2 SAAADI. The ends were cut back, 3 bases at V and 5 bases at J, with 11 bases in the middle. This CDR3 comprises 14 residues. CDR3 sequence: CASSDSLPDNEQFF. CDR3 in DNA: TGCGCCAGCAGTGATTCGTTACCAGACAATGAGCAGTTCTTC.

Only a few counts were recorded for this clonotype. The chain joins TRBV5-1 to TRBJ1-1, with 8 bases fitting TRBD1. The junction had 4 bases not matched to a gene; V was cut back by 0 bases and J by 3 bases. CDR3 length equals 15 residues. The germline V gene has CDR1 SGHRS and CDR2 YFSETQ. In DNA, the CDR3 is TGCGCCAGCAGCTTGGAGCCGGGACAGGACACTGAAGCTTTCTTT. The encoded protein is CASSLEPGQDTEAFF.

This clonotype turned up a few times. V is TRBV12-3 or TRBV12-4 and J is TRBJ2-3, with 7 bases lining up with TRBD2. The J segment lost 2 bases and the V segment lost 4 bases, leaving 9 bases of the junction unmatched. There are 16 residues in the CDR3. The CDR3 DNA reads TGTGCCAGCAGTTGGGCGGGACTAATCGACACAGATACGCAGTATTTT. This sequence encodes CASSWAGLIDTDTQYF.

The chain couples TRBV20-1 to TRBJ2-3, with 7 bases lining up with TRBD1. Germline assignment: CDR1 DFQATT and CDR2 SNEGSKA (reference sequence). V gave up 5 bases and J gave up 4 bases; unmatched junction bases: 6. The CDR3 extends over 13 amino acids. As DNA, the CDR3 is TGCAGTGCTCCACAGGGGTACCCAGATACGCAGTATTTT. Amino acids: CSAPQGYPDTQYF.

This clonotype was counted a few times. This chain connects TRBV20-1 to TRBJ2-2; D is perhaps TRBD1 or TRBD2 (5 bases each). The CDR3 sequence is 13 residues long. From germline, CDR1 is DFQATT and CDR2 SNEGSKA (reference sequence). V shed 0 bases and J shed 4 bases, with 6 bases lying between them. This CDR3 is CSARDGGTGELFF. CDR3 DNA sequence: TGCAGTGCTAGAGATGGGGGCACCGGGGAGCTGTTTTTT.

The chain recombines TRBV25-1 with TRBJ2-2, with D possibly TRBD2 on 7 matching bases. Trimming took 6 bases from V and 3 from J, leaving 11 bases between them. Germline V lookup: CDR1 MGHDK, CDR2 SYGVNS. The CDR3 has 14 residues. CDR3 amino acids: CASRGGAYTGELFF. CDR3 bases: TGTGCCAGCAGGGGGGGGGCGTACACCGGGGAGCTGTTTTTT.

The sample holds many counts of this clonotype. The chain uses TRBV5-5 and TRBJ2-4, with D unresolved. The V end was cut by 8 bases, the J end by 2 bases, with 14 bases between. Per germline, CDR1 SGHKS and CDR2 YYEKEE (reference sequence). The CDR3 covers 14 residues. CDR3 coding DNA: TGTGCCAGTCAGATCGGCGGTACCAAAAACATTCAGTACTTC. Its translation is CASQIGGTKNIQYF.

This clonotype turned up a few times. V and J are TRBV5-1 and TRBJ1-1; D is undetermined. V was shortened by 4 bases and J by 11 bases, with 18 bases between the two germline ends. Germline V gene data show CDR1 as SGHRS and CDR2 as YFSETQ. This CDR3 is built from 13 residues. The CDR3 DNA reads as TGCGCCAGCAGCACGAGCCCGGGAAAAGACGCTTTCTTT. It yields the protein CASSTSPGKDAFF.

This sequence joins TRBV6-1 and TRBJ2-5; the match to TRBD2 covers 8 bases. J gave up 5 bases and V 6 bases, and 8 bases lay outside the gene matches. The germline gives CDR1 MNHNS, CDR2 SASEGT. The length of the CDR3 is 14 residues. The DNA of the CDR3 is TGTGCCAGCAGCCCGGGACTAGATATGGAGACCCAGTACTTC. Translating gives CASSPGLDMETQYF.

This clonotype has just a few counts. The chain couples TRBV7-2 to TRBJ2-2; 7 bases line up with TRBD1. The length of the CDR3 is 15 residues. V lost 2 bases and J lost 4; bases outside the gene matches: 4. In germline, CDR1 is SGHTA, CDR2 FQGNSA. CDR3 in DNA: TGTGCCAGCAGCTTACAACAGGGGAGCACCGGGGAGCTGTTTTTT. This sequence encodes CASSLQQGSTGELFF.

The chain links TRBV25-1 to TRBJ2-3; D is undetermined. This CDR3 has 10 amino acids. Germline V gene data show CDR1 as MGHDK and CDR2 as SYGVNS. The V and J ends lost 6 bases and 6 bases respectively, with 4 bases between them. As DNA, the CDR3 is TGTGCCAGCAGGTTTGATACGCAGTATTTT. Protein product: CASRFDTQYF.

The chain has TRBV7-9 and TRBJ2-7; weak D call: TRBD2 (5 bases). This CDR3 contains 14 residues. Trimming cost V 1 base and J 3 bases, with 10 bases left between them. Germline V CDR1 and CDR2: SEHNR, FQNEAQ (reference sequence). In nucleotides, the CDR3 is TGTGCCAGCAGCTTAGGTGGGAGCGGCTACGAGCAGTACTTC. It translates to CASSLGGSGYEQYF.

V is TRBV25-1 and J is TRBJ1-4; 7 bases map to TRBD1. J lost 7 bases, V lost 3 bases, and 5 bases had no gene match. The CDR3 runs to 14 residues. In germline, CDR1 is MGHDK, CDR2 SYGVNS. The CDR3 coding sequence is TGTGCCAGCAGTGAGACAGGGAGCGCTGAAAAACTGTTTTTT. Its protein product is CASSETGSAEKLFF.

This chain uses TRBV2 with TRBJ2-7, with D tentatively TRBD1 (6 bases). CDR3 size: 14 residues. The V gene lost 5 bases and the J gene lost 3 bases, with 14 bases spanning the gap. Germline V gene lookup returns CDR1 SNHLY and CDR2 FYNNEI. The CDR3 bases are TGTGCCAGCAGTATTGGACAGACTTTCTACGAGCAGTACTTC. It specifies CASSIGQTFYEQYF.

This clonotype occurred a few times. This chain uses TRBV6-4 with TRBJ2-1; D may be TRBD1 (5 bases). From germline, CDR1 is MRHNA and CDR2 SNTAGT. CDR3 length: 15 residues. V lost 7 bases and J lost 4, with 17 bases in between. The CDR3 DNA sequence: TGTGCCAGCAATGGACATCCCTTAACTTACAATGAGCAGTTCTTC. This translates into CASNGHPLTYNEQFF.

This sequence joins TRBV12-3 or TRBV12-4 and TRBJ2-7; D perhaps matches TRBD2 (5 bases). CDR3 length: 14 amino acids. Trimming stripped 3 bases from V and 6 bases from J, with 15 bases between. The CDR3 reads CASSLSTRWGEQYF. The DNA of the CDR3 is TGTGCCAGCAGTTTGTCTACTAGGTGGGGCGAGCAGTACTTC.

Only a few counts were recorded for this clonotype. This chain joins TRBV7-3 and TRBJ2-1, with 11 bases matching TRBD2. This CDR3 is built from 17 residues. V lost 0 bases, J lost 4 bases, and 5 bases stayed unmatched. Germline CDR1 reads SGHTA; CDR2 reads FQGTGA. The CDR3 protein is CASSLTPGTSGYNEQFF. The CDR3 nucleotides are TGTGCCAGCAGCTTAACCCCCGGGACTAGCGGTTACAATGAGCAGTTCTTC.

In its sample, this clonotype was seen a few times. This sequence joins TRBV6-6 and TRBJ2-7; D is unclear. The CDR3 loop spans 13 amino acids. CDR1 MNHNY and CDR2 SVGAGI come from the germline V gene (reference sequence). Trimming took 2 bases from V and 3 from J, leaving 8 bases between them. The DNA of the CDR3 is TGTGCCAGCAGTTACGATGGGCACTACGAGCAGTACTTC. Translated: CASSYDGHYEQYF.

The chain combines TRBV4-3 with TRBJ2-1; TRBD1 matches at 8 bases. Germline V gives CDR1 LGHNA, CDR2 YSLEER. Losses at the gene ends were 0 bases for V and 4 bases for J; bases not matched to a gene: 5. The CDR3 is made up of 16 amino acids. The CDR3 DNA reads as TGCGCCAGCAGCCAAGAGGGGACAGGTTTTTACAATGAGCAGTTCTTC. It translates to CASSQEGTGFYNEQFF.